Given below is one T cell receptor beta chain in context. Within the sample, other DNA sequences also encode this same CDR3. Deep-level running was used for the assay. Using immunoSEQ multiplex PCR, the repertoire was profiled, and TCRdb retains in-frame clones only, with some absent. Altogether about half a million clones are present, around 85% being singletons, with the ten largest covering over 9.5%. Recent vaccinations or acute infections were absent in the healthy HIV-negative adult donors. Germline V gene data show CDR1 as LGHNA and CDR2 as YSLEER. The CDR3 is 13 amino acids. Between the trimmed V and J ends, which lost 3 bases and 2 bases, there was a span of 4 bases. The entry originates in a study of shared clonotypes between healthy human individuals.

This rearrangement joins TRBV4-3 to TRBJ2-2, with D unresolved. Sequenced sample: PBMCs. The TCR sequence derives from a middle-aged woman in good health. Some clones in this sample may be carry-over from other donors' samples. CDR3 in amino acids: CASSQRNTGELFF. In nucleotides, the CDR3 is TGCGCCAGCAGCCAGCGCAACACCGGGGAGCTGTTTTTT.